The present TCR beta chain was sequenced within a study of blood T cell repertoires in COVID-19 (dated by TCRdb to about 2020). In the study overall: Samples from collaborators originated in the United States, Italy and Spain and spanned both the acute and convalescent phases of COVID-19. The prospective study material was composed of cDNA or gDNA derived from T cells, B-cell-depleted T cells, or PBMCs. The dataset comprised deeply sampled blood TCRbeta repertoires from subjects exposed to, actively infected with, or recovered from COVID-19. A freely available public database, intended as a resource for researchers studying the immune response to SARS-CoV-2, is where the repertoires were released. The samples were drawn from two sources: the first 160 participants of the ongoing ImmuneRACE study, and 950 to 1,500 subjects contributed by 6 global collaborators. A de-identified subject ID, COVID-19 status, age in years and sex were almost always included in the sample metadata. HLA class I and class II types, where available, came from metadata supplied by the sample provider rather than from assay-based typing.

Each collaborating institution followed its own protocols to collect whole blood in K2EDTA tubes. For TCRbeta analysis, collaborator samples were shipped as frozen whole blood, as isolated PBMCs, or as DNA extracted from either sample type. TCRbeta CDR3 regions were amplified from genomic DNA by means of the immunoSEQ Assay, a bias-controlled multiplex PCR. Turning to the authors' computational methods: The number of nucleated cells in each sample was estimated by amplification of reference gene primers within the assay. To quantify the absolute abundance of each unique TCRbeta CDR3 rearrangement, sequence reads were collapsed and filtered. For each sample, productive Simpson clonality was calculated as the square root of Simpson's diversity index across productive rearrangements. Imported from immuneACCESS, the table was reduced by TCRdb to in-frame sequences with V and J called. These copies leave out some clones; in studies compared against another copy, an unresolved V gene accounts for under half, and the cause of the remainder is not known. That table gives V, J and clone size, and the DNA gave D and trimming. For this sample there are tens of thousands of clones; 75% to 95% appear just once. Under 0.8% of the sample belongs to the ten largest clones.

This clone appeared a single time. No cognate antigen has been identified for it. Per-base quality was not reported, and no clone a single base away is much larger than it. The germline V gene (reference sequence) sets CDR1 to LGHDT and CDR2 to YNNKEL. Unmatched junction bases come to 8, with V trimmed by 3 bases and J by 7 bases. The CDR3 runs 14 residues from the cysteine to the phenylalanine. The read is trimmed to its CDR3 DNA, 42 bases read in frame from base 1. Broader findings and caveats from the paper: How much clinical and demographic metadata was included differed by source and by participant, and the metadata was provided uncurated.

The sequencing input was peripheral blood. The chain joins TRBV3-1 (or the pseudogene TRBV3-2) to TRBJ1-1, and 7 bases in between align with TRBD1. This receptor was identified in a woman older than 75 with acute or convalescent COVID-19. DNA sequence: TGTGCCAGCAGCCAGGAACTGACAGGGAGTGAAGCTTTCTTT. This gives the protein CASSQELTGSEAFF.